Reported below is one T cell receptor (beta chain). The protocol was immunoSEQ multiplex PCR, while the TCRdb copy is restricted to in-frame clones and leaves out a portion. The sample has 150,000 to 180,000 clones, around 84% seen once. The CDR3 consists of 13 residues. CDR1 and CDR2 from the germline V gene are MNHEY and SVGEGT. Deletions cut 2 bases from V and 5 bases from J, with 10 bases between. This sample stems from a study of blood T cell repertoires in COVID-19. Study as a whole: Researchers got acute and convalescent COVID-19 samples from the United States, Italy and Spain. PBMCs, B-cell-depleted T cells, or T cells provided the cDNA or gDNA that made up the material.

The chain combines TRBV6-2 or TRBV6-3 with TRBJ2-7; unclear D gene. This clonotype originated in an elderly man with acute or convalescent COVID-19. Specimen: peripheral blood. CDR3 nucleotides: TGTGCCAGCAGTTACGGCGGCCAAAACGAGCAGTACTTC. Translating it yields CASSYGGQNEQYF.